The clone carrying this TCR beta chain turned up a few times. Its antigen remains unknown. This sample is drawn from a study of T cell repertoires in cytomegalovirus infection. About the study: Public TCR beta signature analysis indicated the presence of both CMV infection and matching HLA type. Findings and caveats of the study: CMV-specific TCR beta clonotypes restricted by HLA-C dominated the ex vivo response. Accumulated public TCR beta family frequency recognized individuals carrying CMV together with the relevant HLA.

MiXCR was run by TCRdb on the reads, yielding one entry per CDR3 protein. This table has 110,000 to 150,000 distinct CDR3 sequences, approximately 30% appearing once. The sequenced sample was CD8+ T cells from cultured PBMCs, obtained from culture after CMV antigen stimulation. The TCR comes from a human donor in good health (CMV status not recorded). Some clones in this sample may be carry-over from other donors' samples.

The DNA of the CDR3 is TGTGCCAGCAGTTTGGGTGGGACAAGCGGAGAGCAGTACTTC. It is translated as CASSLGGTSGEQYF. The chain couples TRBV28 to TRBJ2-7; D is possibly TRBD1 (6 bases). Germline V gene data show CDR1 as MDHEN and CDR2 as SYDVKM. The V and J ends lost 3 bases and 7 bases respectively, with 16 bases between them. The CDR3 contains 14 residues.